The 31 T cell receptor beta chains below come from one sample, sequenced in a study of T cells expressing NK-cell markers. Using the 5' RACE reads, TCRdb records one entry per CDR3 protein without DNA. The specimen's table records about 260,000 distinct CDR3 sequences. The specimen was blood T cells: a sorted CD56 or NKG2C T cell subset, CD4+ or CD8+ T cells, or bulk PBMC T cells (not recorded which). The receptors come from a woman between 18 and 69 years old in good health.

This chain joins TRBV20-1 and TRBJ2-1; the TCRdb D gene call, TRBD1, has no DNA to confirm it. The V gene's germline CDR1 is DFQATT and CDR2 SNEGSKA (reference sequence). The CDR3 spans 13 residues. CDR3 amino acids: CSARSGDGNEQFF.

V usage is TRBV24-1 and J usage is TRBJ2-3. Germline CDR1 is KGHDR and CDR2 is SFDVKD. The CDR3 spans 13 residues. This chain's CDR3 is CATQAQNADTQYF.

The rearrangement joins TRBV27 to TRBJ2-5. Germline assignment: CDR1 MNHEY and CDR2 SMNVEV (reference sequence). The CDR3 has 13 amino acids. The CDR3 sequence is CASSLVTQETQYF.

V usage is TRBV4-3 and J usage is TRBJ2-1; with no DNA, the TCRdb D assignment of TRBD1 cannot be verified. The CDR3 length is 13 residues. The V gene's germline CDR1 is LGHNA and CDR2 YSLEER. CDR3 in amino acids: CASSRSFGHSPIF.

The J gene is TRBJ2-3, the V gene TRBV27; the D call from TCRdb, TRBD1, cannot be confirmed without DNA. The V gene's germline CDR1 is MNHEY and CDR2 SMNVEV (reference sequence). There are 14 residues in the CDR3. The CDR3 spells CASTDRPATDTQYF.

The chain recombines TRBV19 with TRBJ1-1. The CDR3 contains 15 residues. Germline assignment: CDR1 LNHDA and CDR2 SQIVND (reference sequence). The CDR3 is CASSAIGTLGAEAFF.

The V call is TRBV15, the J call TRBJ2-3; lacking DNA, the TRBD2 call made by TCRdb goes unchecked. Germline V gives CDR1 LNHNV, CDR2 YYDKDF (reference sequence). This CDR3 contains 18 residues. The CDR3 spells CATSRVTSGTSRTDTQYF.

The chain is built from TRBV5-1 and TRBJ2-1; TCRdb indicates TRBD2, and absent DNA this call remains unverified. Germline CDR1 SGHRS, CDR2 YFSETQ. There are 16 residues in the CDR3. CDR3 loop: CASSLGNAGTYNEQFF.

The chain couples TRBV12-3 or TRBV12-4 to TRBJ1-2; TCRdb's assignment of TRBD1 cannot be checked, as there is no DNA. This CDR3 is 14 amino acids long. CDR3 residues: CASSLTGTTYGYTF.

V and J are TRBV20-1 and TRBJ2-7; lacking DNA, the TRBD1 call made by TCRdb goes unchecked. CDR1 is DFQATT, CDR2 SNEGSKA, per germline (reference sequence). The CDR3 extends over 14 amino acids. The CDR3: CSAKTGGLAYEQYF.

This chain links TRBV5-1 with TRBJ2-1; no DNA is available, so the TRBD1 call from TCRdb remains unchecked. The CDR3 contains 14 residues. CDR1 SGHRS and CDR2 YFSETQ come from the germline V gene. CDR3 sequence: CASSLGTAGNEQFF.

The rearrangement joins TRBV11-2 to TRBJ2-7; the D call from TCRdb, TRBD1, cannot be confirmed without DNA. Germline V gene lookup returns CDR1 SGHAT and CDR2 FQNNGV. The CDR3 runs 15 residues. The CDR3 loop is CASSLDPVGDYEQYF.

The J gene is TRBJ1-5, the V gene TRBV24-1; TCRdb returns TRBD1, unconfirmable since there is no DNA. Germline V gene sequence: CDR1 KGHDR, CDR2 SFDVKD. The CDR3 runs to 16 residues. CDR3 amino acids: CATSEGTGVGNQPQHF.

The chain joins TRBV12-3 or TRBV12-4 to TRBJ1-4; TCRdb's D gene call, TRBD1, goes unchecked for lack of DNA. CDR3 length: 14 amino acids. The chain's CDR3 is CASRTTGQEGKLFF.

The CDR3 region is CASSLGGGGRFTDTQYF. V and J are TRBV5-1 and TRBJ2-3; the D gene TCRdb calls, TRBD1, cannot be checked with no DNA. Germline lookup yields CDR1 SGHRS and CDR2 YFSETQ. The CDR3 covers 17 residues.

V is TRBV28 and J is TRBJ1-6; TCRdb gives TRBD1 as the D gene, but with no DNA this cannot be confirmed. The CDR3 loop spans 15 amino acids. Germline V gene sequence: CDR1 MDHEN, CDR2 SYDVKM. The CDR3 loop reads CASNPGGGTNSPLHF. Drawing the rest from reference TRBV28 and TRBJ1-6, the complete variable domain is DVKVTQSSRYLVKRTGEKVFLECVQDMDHENMFWYRQDPGLGLRLIYFSYDVKMKEKGDIPEGYSVSREKKERFSLILESASTNQTSMYLCASNPGGGTNSPLHFGNGTRLTVT.

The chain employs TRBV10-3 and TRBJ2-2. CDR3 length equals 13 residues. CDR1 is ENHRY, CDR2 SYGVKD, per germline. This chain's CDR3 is CAISASSTGELFF.

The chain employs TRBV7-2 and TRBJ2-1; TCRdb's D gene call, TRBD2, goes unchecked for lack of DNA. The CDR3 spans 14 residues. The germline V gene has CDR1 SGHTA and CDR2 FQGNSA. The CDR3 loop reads CASSIRAGDSEQFF.

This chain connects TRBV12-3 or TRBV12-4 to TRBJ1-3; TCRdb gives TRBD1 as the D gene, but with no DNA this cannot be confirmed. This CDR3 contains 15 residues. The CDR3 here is CASSQHAGARNTIYF.

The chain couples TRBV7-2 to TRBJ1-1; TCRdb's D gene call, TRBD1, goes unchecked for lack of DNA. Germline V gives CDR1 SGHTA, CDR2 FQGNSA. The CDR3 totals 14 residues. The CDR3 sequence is CASSGGTLNTEAFF. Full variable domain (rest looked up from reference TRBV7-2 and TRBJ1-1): GAGVSQSPSNKVTEKGKDVELRCDPISGHTALYWYRQSLGQGLEFLIYFQGNSAPDKSGLPSDRFSAERTGGSVSTLTIQRTQQEDSAVYLCASSGGTLNTEAFFGQGTRLTVV.

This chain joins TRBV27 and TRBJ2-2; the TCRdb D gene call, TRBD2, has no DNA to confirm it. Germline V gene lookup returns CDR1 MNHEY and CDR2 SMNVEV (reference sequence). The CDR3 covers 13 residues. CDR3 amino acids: CATSRTSGGELFF.

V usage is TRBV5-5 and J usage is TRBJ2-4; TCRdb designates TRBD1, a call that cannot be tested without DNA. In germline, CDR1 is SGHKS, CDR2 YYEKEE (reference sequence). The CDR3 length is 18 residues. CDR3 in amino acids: CASSLRRPQSPAKNIQYF.

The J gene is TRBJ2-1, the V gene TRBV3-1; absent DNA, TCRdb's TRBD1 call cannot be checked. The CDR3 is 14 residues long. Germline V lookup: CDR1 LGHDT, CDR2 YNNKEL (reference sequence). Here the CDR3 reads CASSGGADYNEQFF.

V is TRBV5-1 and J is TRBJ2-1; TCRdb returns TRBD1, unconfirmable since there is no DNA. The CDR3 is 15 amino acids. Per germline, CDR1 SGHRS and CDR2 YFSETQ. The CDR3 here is CASSPGTGSFGEQFF.

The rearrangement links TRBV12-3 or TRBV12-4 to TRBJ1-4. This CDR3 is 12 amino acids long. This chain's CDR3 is CASSQSGEKLFF.

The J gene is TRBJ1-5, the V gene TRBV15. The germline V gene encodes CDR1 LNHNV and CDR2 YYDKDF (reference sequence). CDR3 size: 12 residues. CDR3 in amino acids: CATSRDNQPQHF.

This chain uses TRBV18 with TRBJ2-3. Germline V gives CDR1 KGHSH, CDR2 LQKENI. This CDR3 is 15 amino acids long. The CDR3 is CASSQTGSRTDTQYF.

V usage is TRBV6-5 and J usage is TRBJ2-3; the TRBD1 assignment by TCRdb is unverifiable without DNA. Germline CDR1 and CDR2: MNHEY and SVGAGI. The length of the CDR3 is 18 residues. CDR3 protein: CASSSPGGGQGVIDTQYF.

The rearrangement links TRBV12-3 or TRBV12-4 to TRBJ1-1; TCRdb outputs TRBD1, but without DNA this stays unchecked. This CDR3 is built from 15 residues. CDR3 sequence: CASSPAPGRNTEAFF.

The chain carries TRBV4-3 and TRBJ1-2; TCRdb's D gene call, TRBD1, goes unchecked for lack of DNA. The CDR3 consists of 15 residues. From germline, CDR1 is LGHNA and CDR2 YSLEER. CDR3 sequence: CASSQGGGMGDGYTF.

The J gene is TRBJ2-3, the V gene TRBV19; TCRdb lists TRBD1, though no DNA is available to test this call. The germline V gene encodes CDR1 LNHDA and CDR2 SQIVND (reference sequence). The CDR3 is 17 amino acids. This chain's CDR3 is CASSRRSGSPPTDTQYF.